One sample yielded the 26 T cell receptor beta chains listed below, sequenced in a study of T-cell reconstitution after alpha-beta-depleted transplantation in children. Preparing the TCRbeta library involved the use of unique molecular identifiers. Using its own MiXCR run on the PCR reads, TCRdb lists one record per CDR3 protein. The data hold roughly 670,000 distinct CDR3 sequences, with 13% observed a single time. The specimen comprised PBMCs, sampled before TCRalphabeta/CD19-depleted stem cell transplant. These receptors were collected from a girl aged 2-10 years with congenital amegakaryocytic thrombocytopenia, due to receive a stem cell transplant.

This clonotype was seen a handful of times. The V call is TRBV29-1, the J call TRBJ2-7, with no clear D. V dropped 7 bases and J dropped 2 bases, with 15 bases sitting between them. Germline assignment: CDR1 SQVTM and CDR2 ANQGSEA. The CDR3 runs 13 residues. CDR3 coding DNA: TGCAGCGCCGCGGATAACAGACCCTACGAGCAGTACTTC. This codes for CSAADNRPYEQYF.

This clonotype has a count of ten or more. The chain carries TRBV5-1 and TRBJ2-5, with 9 bases aligning to TRBD2. The germline V gene encodes CDR1 SGHRS and CDR2 YFSETQ. V was clipped by 0 bases and J by 3 bases; unmatched bases: 3. The CDR3 length is 15 residues. Here the CDR3 reads CASSLGLAGKETQYF. In DNA form, the CDR3 reads TGCGCCAGCAGCTTGGGGCTAGCGGGGAAAGAGACCCAGTACTTC. The complete variable domain, with remaining parts taken from reference TRBV5-1 and TRBJ2-5, reads KAGVTQTPRYLIKTRGQQVTLSCSPISGHRSVSWYQQTPGQGLQFLFEYFSETQRNKGNFPGRFSGRQFSNSRSEMNVSTLELGDSALYLCASSLGLAGKETQYFGPGTRLLVL.

The sample holds many counts of this clonotype. The chain has TRBV12-3 or TRBV12-4 and TRBJ2-1, with TRBD2 matching 10 bases. This CDR3 has 17 amino acids. Trimming took 5 bases from V and 0 from J; bases not matched to a gene: 7. The DNA for the CDR3 is TGTGCCAGCAGTGCCCTACTAGCGGGACTCTCCTACAATGAGCAGTTCTTC. This sequence encodes CASSALLAGLSYNEQFF.

This clonotype has just a few counts. The V call is TRBV19, the J call TRBJ2-5; D remains ambiguous. The germline V gene encodes CDR1 LNHDA and CDR2 SQIVND (reference sequence). Trimming pared 7 bases from V and 4 bases from J, leaving 10 bases between. The CDR3 consists of 12 residues. This CDR3 is CASKRPRETQYF. Here the CDR3 DNA reads TGTGCCAGTAAGAGGCCCCGAGAGACCCAGTACTTC.

In its sample, this clonotype was seen many times. The rearrangement joins TRBV25-1 to TRBJ2-7; 7 bases line up with TRBD1. Germline-derived CDR1 and CDR2 are MGHDK and SYGVNS. V lost 2 bases and J lost 1; bases outside the gene matches: 5. This CDR3 region has 15 residues. This CDR3 is CASSEGTVVSYEQYF. CDR3 DNA sequence: TGTGCCAGCAGTGAAGGGACAGTCGTTTCCTACGAGCAGTACTTC.

The sample holds a few counts of this clonotype. The rearrangement uses TRBV20-1 and TRBJ2-5, with a tentative D call TRBD2 (6 bases). The germline V gene has CDR1 DFQATT and CDR2 SNEGSKA (reference sequence). The CDR3 contains 13 residues. Trimming removed 1 base from V and 3 bases from J, with 9 bases in between. The CDR3 is CSARGGGKETQYF. The CDR3 coding sequence is TGCAGTGCTAGAGGCGGCGGGAAAGAGACCCAGTACTTC.

This clonotype was counted a few times. The rearrangement uses TRBV6-1 and TRBJ2-5, with 7 bases lining up with TRBD2. V shed 8 bases and J 2 bases; nucleotides not matched to a gene: 11. Germline CDR1 reads MNHNS; CDR2 reads SASEGT. The CDR3 runs 15 residues. The CDR3 sequence is CASSEGGRGQETQYF. The CDR3 DNA sequence: TGTGCCAGCTCGGAAGGCGGGAGAGGTCAAGAGACCCAGTACTTC.

This clonotype was counted ten times or more. The gene calls are TRBV20-1 and TRBJ2-7; 13 bases are a match to TRBD2. Germline V gene lookup returns CDR1 DFQATT and CDR2 SNEGSKA (reference sequence). J was trimmed by 1 base and V by 6 bases; bases with no gene match: 3. This CDR3 contains 14 residues. The CDR3 here is CSAVTSGRSYEQYF. The CDR3 DNA reads TGCAGTGCCGTGACTAGCGGGAGGTCCTACGAGCAGTACTTC.

V and J are TRBV7-7 and TRBJ2-2; D is uncertain. The CDR3 loop spans 14 amino acids. The germline V and J ends were trimmed by 5 bases and 3 bases, with 10 bases remaining between them. The germline V gene encodes CDR1 SSHAT and CDR2 FNYEAQ (reference sequence). CDR3 in amino acids: CASSRSLDTGELFF. The CDR3 region has the DNA TGTGCCAGCAGCCGCTCGCTAGACACCGGGGAGCTGTTTTTT.

V is TRBV7-2 and J is TRBJ2-1; a possible D gene is TRBD2 (6 bases). The CDR3 spans 14 residues. Germline V gives CDR1 SGHTA, CDR2 FQGNSA. V lost 3 bases and J lost 8, with 14 bases in between. Here the CDR3 reads CASSLSGLTYEQFF. The CDR3 bases are TGTGCCAGCAGCTTGTCGGGACTGACATATGAGCAGTTCTTC. The whole variable domain, remainder taken from reference TRBV7-2 and TRBJ2-1, is GAGVSQSPSNKVTEKGKDVELRCDPISGHTALYWYRQSLGQGLEFLIYFQGNSAPDKSGLPSDRFSAERTGGSVSTLTIQRTQQEDSAVYLCASSLSGLTYEQFFGPGTRLTVL.

Remarks on this clonotype: A much larger clone lies one base from this, so it may be a read error. This chain links TRBV10-3 with TRBJ1-4; D gene unclear. This CDR3 is built from 14 residues. CDR1 and CDR2 from the germline V gene are ENHRY and SYGVKD. The CDR3 nucleotides are TGTGCCATCAGTGAGTCGACAACTAATGAAGAACTGTTTTTT. Amino acids: CAISESTTNEELFF.

This clonotype came up a few times. V is TRBV12-3 or TRBV12-4 and J is TRBJ2-2; tentative D call: TRBD2 (6 bases). This CDR3 spans 16 amino acids. The V gene lost 6 bases and the J gene lost 6 bases, with 20 bases spanning the gap. CDR3 in DNA: TGTGCCAGCAGGAGACACTCTTTAGCGGAGGCCGGGGAGCTGTTTTTT. Protein sequence: CASRRHSLAEAGELFF.

This clonotype was seen many times. The chain recombines TRBV12-3 or TRBV12-4 with TRBJ1-4; TRBD1 aligns across 7 bases. V trimming: 6 bases; J trimming: 2 bases; junction bases outside the gene matches: 6. This CDR3 has 15 residues. This chain's CDR3 is CASRFTGVTNEKLFF. In DNA, the CDR3 is TGTGCCAGCAGATTCACAGGGGTCACTAATGAAAAACTGTTTTTT.

The chain employs TRBV5-6 and TRBJ2-3, with a tentative D call TRBD2 (5 bases). The V end lost 1 base, the J end lost 6 bases, and 24 bases lay between the germline ends. The CDR3 sequence is 18 residues long. Germline lookup yields CDR1 SGHDT and CDR2 YYEEEE. CDR3 region: CASSLWYRSGWRRDTQYF. CDR3 sequence (DNA): TGTGCCAGCAGCTTGTGGTACCGGTCGGGGTGGCGTCGGGATACGCAGTATTTT.

The chain is built from TRBV5-1 and TRBJ2-1; 8 bases are a match to TRBD2. Germline V gene sequence: CDR1 SGHRS, CDR2 YFSETQ. The CDR3 contains 15 residues. V shed 4 bases, J shed 3 bases, and the junction held 6 bases outside the gene matches. This CDR3 reads CASSRSGIDYNEQFF. The CDR3, as DNA: TGCGCCAGCAGCCGTAGCGGGATAGACTACAATGAGCAGTTCTTC.

The gene calls are TRBV7-8 and TRBJ2-1, with D possibly matching TRBD1 (6 bases). Trimming stripped 6 bases from V and 10 bases from J, with 16 bases between. Germline V lookup: CDR1 SGHVS, CDR2 FQNEAQ. This CDR3 contains 13 residues. CDR3 amino acids: CASRKMKRGEQFF. CDR3 bases: TGTGCCAGCAGAAAGATGAAGAGGGGGGAGCAGTTCTTC.

There are many counts of this clonotype. One end of the junction does not line up with germline, which may come from a read error. The rearrangement uses TRBV5-1 and TRBJ2-1; 9 bases map to TRBD2. There are 15 residues in the CDR3. Looked up from germline, CDR1 is SGHRS and CDR2 is YFSETQ. The CDR3 is CASSLALAGYNEQFF. CDR3 DNA sequence: TGTGCCAGCAGCTTGGCCCTAGCGGGATACAATGAGCAGTTCTTC.

V is TRBV20-1 and J is TRBJ2-7, with TRBD1 matching 10 bases. CDR3 length: 16 residues. J was trimmed by 5 bases and V by 0 bases; bases with no gene match: 10. Germline CDR1 and CDR2: DFQATT and SNEGSKA (reference sequence). The CDR3 region is CSARDLGRTGGHEQYF. As DNA, the CDR3 is TGCAGTGCTAGAGATTTAGGCAGGACAGGGGGGCACGAGCAGTACTTC.

The chain carries TRBV15 and TRBJ1-5, with D unresolved. The germline CDR1 and CDR2 sequences are LNHNV and YYDKDF (reference sequence). There are 16 residues in the CDR3. V was shortened by 5 bases and J by 1 base, with 15 bases between the two germline ends. The CDR3 DNA reads TGTGCCACCAGCTTACGCCGGGAAGGCAGCAATCAGCCCCAGCATTTT. Its protein is CATSLRREGSNQPQHF.

The chain links TRBV20-1 to TRBJ2-1; D gene ambiguous. Germline assignment: CDR1 DFQATT and CDR2 SNEGSKA (reference sequence). V was pared by 0 bases and J by 6 bases, with 15 bases between. The CDR3 loop spans 15 amino acids. The CDR3 is CSARESRKLGNEQFF. CDR3 bases: TGCAGTGCTAGAGAATCTCGGAAACTCGGCAATGAGCAGTTCTTC.

This chain joins TRBV12-5 and TRBJ2-1, with TRBD2 matching over 10 bases. With V trimmed by 7 bases and J by 4 bases, 7 bases remained unmatched. This CDR3 is 15 amino acids long. Germline CDR1 and CDR2: LGHNT and FRNRAP. The DNA for the CDR3 is TGTGCTAGTGTTGGGGAAGCGGGAGGGTACAATGAGCAGTTCTTC. Translating gives CASVGEAGGYNEQFF.

The chain recombines TRBV3-1 with TRBJ2-3; maybe TRBD2 (7 bases). CDR1 is LGHDT and CDR2 is YNNKEL in the germline V gene (reference sequence). The CDR3 extends over 18 amino acids. Trimming removed 4 bases from V and 4 bases from J, with 24 bases in between. This CDR3 reads CASSPLRGAGVRADTQYF. CDR3 in DNA: TGTGCCAGCAGCCCTCTCCGGGGGGCGGGAGTCAGGGCAGATACGCAGTATTTT.

This chain links TRBV20-1 with TRBJ1-1; 10 bases line up with TRBD1. Trimming at V came to 5 bases and at J to 5 bases, leaving 8 bases not matched to a gene. CDR3 size: 14 residues. In germline, CDR1 is DFQATT, CDR2 SNEGSKA (reference sequence). CDR3 sequence (DNA): TGCAGTGCTTCAATCGGACAGGGGGATACTGAAGCTTTCTTT. Its translation is CSASIGQGDTEAFF.

This clonotype was observed many times. The V and J genes are TRBV5-1 and TRBJ2-1; the match to TRBD2 covers 7 bases. V lost 3 bases and J lost 4; bases outside the gene matches: 16. Germline V gives CDR1 SGHRS, CDR2 YFSETQ. CDR3 length equals 18 residues. The CDR3 spells CASSWTESSGPEYNEQFF. The CDR3 bases are TGCGCCAGCAGCTGGACGGAGTCTAGCGGTCCTGAGTACAATGAGCAGTTCTTC.

The V gene is TRBV20-1, the J gene TRBJ2-3; 8 nucleotides agree with TRBD2. The CDR3 runs to 16 residues. CDR1 is DFQATT, CDR2 SNEGSKA, per germline (reference sequence). V gave up 5 bases and J gave up 1 base; unmatched junction bases: 11. As DNA, the CDR3 is TGCAGTGCTCCTAACACCCCGACTAGCGGCACAGATACGCAGTATTTT. Its protein product is CSAPNTPTSGTDTQYF.

The CDR3 nucleotides read TGTGCCAGCAGCGAGGACAGGGTCTATGGCTACACCTTC. Amino acid sequence: CASSEDRVYGYTF. This sequence joins TRBV5-5 and TRBJ1-2; 8 nucleotides agree with TRBD1. Germline V gene data show CDR1 as SGHKS and CDR2 as YYEKEE (reference sequence). This CDR3 contains 13 residues. The ends lost 4 bases at V and 4 bases at J; junction bases unmatched: 3.